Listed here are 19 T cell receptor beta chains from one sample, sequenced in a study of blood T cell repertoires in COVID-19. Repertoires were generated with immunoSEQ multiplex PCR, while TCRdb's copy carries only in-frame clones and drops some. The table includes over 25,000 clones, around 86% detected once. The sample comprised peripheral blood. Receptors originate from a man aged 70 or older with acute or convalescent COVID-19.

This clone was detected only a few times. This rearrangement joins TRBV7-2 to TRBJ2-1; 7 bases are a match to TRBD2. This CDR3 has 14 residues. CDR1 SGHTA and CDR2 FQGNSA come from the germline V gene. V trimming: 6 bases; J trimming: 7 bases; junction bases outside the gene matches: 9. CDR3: CASSARDYKNEQFF. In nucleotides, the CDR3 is TGTGCCAGCAGTGCCCGGGACTACAAGAATGAGCAGTTCTTC.

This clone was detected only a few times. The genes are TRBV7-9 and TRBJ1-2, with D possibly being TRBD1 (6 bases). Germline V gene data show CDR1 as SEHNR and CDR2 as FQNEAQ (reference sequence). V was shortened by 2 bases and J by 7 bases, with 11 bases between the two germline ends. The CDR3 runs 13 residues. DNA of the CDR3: TGTGCCAGCAGCTTATTTGGGGGCGCTGGCTACACCTTC. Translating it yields CASSLFGGAGYTF.

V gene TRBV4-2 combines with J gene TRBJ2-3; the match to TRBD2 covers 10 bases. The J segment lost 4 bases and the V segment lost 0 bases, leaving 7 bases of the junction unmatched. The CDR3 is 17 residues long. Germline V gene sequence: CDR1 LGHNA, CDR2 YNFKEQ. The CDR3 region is CASSQEAGGPGADTQYF. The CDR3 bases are TGTGCCAGCAGCCAAGAAGCGGGAGGGCCGGGGGCAGATACGCAGTATTTT.

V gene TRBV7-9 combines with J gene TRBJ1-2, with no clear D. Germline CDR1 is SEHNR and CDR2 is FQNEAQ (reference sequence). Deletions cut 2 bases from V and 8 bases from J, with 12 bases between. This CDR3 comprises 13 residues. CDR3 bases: TGTGCCAGCAGCTTACAACGCGTATCAGGCTACACCTTC. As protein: CASSLQRVSGYTF.

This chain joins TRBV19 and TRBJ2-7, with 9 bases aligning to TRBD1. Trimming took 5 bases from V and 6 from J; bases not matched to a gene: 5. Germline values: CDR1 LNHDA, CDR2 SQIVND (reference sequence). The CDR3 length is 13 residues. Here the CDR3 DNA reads TGTGCCAGTAGTCAAGGACAGGGGATCGAGCAGTACTTC. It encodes CASSQGQGIEQYF.

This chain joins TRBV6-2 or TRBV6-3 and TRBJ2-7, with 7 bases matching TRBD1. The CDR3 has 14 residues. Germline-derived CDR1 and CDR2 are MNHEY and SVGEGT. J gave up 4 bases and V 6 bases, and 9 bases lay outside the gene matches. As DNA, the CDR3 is TGTGCCAGCAGCCCGACAGGGTTTTTTTACGAGCAGTACTTC. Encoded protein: CASSPTGFFYEQYF.

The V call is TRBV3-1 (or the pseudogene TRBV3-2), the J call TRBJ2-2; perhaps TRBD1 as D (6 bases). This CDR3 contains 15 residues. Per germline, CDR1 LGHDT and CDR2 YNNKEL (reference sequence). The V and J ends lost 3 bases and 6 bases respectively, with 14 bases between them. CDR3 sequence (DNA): TGTGCCAGCAGCCAGGACCGTGCAGGGGCCGGGGAGCTGTTTTTT. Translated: CASSQDRAGAGELFF.

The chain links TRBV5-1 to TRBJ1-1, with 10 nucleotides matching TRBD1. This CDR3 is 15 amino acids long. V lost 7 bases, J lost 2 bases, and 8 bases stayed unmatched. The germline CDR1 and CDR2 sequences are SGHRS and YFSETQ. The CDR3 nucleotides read TGCGCCAGCCGACAGGGGGCAACAGGAAACACTGAAGCTTTCTTT. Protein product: CASRQGATGNTEAFF.

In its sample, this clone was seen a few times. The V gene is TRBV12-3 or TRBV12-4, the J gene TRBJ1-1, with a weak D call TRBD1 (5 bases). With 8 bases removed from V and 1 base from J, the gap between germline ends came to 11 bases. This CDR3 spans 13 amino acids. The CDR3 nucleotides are TGTGCCAGCGGAGGGGAACCGAACACTGAAGCTTTCTTT. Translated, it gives CASGGEPNTEAFF.

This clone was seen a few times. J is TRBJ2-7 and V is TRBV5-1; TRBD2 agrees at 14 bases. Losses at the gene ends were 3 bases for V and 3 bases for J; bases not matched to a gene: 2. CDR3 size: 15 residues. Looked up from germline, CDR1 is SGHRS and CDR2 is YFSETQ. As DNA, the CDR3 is TGCGCCAGCAGCTGGGGGACTAGCGGGAGCTACGAGCAGTACTTC. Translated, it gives CASSWGTSGSYEQYF.

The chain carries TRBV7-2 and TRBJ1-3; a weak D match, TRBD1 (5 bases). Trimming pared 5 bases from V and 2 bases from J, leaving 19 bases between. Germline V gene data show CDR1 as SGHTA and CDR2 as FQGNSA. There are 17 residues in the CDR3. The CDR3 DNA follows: TGTGCCAGCAGCGGAGGGGCTCTCCTAGGCACTGGAAACACCATATATTTT. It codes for CASSGGALLGTGNTIYF. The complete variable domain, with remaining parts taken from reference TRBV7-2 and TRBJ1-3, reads GAGVSQSPSNKVTEKGKDVELRCDPISGHTALYWYRQSLGQGLEFLIYFQGNSAPDKSGLPSDRFSAERTGGSVSTLTIQRTQQEDSAVYLCASSGGALLGTGNTIYFGEGSWLTVV.

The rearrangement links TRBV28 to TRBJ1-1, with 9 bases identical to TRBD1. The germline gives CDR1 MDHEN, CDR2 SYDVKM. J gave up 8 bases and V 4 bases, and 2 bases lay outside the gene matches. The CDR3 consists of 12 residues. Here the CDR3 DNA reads TGTGCCAGCAGTTCAGGGACAGGGGAAGCTTTCTTT. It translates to CASSSGTGEAFF.

The CDR3 sequence is CATRQLMTNYGYTF. Written as DNA, the CDR3 is TGTGCCACTCGACAGCTAATGACTAACTATGGCTACACCTTC. The chain carries TRBV10-3 and TRBJ1-2; TRBD1 might be the D (5 bases). Trimming took off 10 bases at V and 0 bases at J, with 15 bases between the two ends. Germline CDR1 ENHRY, CDR2 SYGVKD. The CDR3 runs 14 residues.

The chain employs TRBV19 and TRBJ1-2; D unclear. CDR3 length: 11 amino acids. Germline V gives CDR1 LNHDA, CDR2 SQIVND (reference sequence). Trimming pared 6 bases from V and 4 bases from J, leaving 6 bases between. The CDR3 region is CASRTTYGYTF. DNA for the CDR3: TGTGCCAGTAGGACAACCTATGGCTACACCTTC.

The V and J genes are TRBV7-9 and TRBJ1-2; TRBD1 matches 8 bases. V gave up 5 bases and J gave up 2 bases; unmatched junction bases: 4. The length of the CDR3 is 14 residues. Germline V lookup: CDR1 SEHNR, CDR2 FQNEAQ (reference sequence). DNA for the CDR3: TGTGCCAGCAGCGCTCAGGGGGCGAACTATGGCTACACCTTC. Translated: CASSAQGANYGYTF.

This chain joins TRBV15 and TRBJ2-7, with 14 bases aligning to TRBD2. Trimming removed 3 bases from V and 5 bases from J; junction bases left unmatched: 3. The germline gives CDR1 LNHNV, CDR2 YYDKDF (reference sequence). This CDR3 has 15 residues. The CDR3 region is CATSRGTSGSNEQYF. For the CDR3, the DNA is TGTGCCACCAGCAGGGGGACTAGCGGGAGTAACGAGCAGTACTTC.

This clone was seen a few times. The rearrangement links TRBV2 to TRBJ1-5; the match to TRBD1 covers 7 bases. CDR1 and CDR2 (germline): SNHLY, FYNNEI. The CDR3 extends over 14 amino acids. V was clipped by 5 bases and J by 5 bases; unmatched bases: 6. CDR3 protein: CASSWDRKDQPQHF. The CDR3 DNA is TGTGCCAGCAGTTGGGACAGAAAGGATCAGCCCCAGCATTTT.

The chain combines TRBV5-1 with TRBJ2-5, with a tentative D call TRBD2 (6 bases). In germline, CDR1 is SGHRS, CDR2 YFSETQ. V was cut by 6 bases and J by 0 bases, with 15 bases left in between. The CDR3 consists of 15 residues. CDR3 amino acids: CASTAGSRYQETQYF. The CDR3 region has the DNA TGCGCCAGCACCGCGGGGTCACGGTACCAAGAGACCCAGTACTTC.

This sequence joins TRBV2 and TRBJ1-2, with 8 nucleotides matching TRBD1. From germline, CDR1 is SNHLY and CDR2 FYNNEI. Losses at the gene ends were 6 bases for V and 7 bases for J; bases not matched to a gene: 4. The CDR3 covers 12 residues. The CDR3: CASRIQGGGYTF. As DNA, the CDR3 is TGTGCCAGCAGAATACAGGGGGGTGGCTACACCTTC.